This TCR beta chain was sequenced for a study of T cell repertoires and HLA-DP antigens. Turning to this clone: Its target is not known.

With 6 bases removed from V and 1 base from J, the gap between germline ends came to 12 bases. The CDR3 contains 14 residues. Germline values: CDR1 MDHEN, CDR2 SYDVKM. Study-level findings and limits: A non-physiological HeLa system presented antigen to total CD4+ responders.

Assay: immunoSEQ multiplex PCR; the TCRdb copy retains only in-frame clones and omits some. The table lists approximately 100,000 clones, around nine tenths of them singletons. The receptor comes from a man between 45 and 60 years old in good health and CMV-seronegative. The rearrangement links TRBV28 to TRBJ1-1; TRBD1 is a possible D gene (5 bases). The sample consisted of CD4+ T cells from PBMCs. The chain's CDR3 is CASRPGTENTEAFF. In DNA form, the CDR3 reads TGTGCCAGCAGGCCCGGGACGGAGAACACTGAAGCTTTCTTT.